The rows below give T cell receptor beta chains drawn from one sample of a study of beta chain features in type 1 diabetes. The assay was immunoSEQ multiplex PCR, and TCRdb's table has in-frame clones only and misses some. Of some 360,000 clones in the sample, 20% were seen once. What was sequenced was naive CD4+ T cells from blood. Receptors were obtained from a woman between 18 and 30 years old in good health. CDR3s include the opening cysteine and the closing phenylalanine or tryptophan. The order of the fields is V gene, clone size, D gene, J gene, CDR3 protein, CDR3 DNA. A D gene is named only where the DNA matches it firmly. For some rows the clone size is stated as once, few or many, or as a class when expanded; others skip it.

>TRBV20-1|-|-|TRBJ2-5
CSASGAETQYF
TGCAGTGCTAGCGGTGCGGAGACCCAGTACTTC
>TRBV7-9|-|-|TRBJ2-7
CASSLTSYEQYF
TGTGCCAGCAGCTTGACTTCCTACGAGCAGTACTTC
>TRBV27|few|TRBD1|TRBJ1-2
CASSSRGRSYGYTF
TGTGCCAGCAGTTCTAGGGGGCGGTCCTATGGCTACACCTTC
>TRBV5-6|few|-|TRBJ2-1
CASSLKQNNEQFF
TGTGCCAGCAGCTTGAAACAAAACAATGAGCAGTTCTTC
>TRBV12-5|-|-|TRBJ2-7
CASAPLQGGHEQYF
TGTGCTAGTGCCCCTCTTCAGGGGGGACACGAGCAGTACTTC
>TRBV16|-|TRBD1|TRBJ1-6
CASSQSNRGNSPLHF
TGTGCCAGCAGCCAATCGAACAGGGGGAATTCACCCCTCCACTTT
>TRBV5-4|-|TRBD2|TRBJ2-5
CASTDGGRSQETQYF
TGTGCCAGCACGGACGGCGGGAGGTCGCAAGAGACCCAGTACTTC
>TRBV7-9|few|-|TRBJ2-1
CASSLAAGMGNEQFF
TGTGCCAGCAGCTTAGCGGCAGGGATGGGCAATGAGCAGTTCTTC
>TRBV4-1|few|TRBD1|TRBJ2-5
CASSQPGQGAKKTQYF
TGCGCCAGCAGTCAACCGGGACAGGGGGCAAAAAAGACCCAGTACTTC
>TRBV9|few|-|TRBJ1-2
CASSVDPGAKGYTF
TGTGCCAGCAGCGTAGACCCAGGGGCGAAAGGCTACACCTTC
>TRBV7-6|few|-|TRBJ2-1
CASSLVPGTSEQFF
TGTGCCAGCAGCTTGGTGCCCGGGACAAGTGAGCAGTTCTTC
>TRBV15|-|-|TRBJ1-4
CATSRAQASNEKLFF
TGTGCCACCAGCAGAGCACAGGCGAGTAATGAAAAACTGTTTTTT
>TRBV2|few|-|TRBJ1-6
CASSGGLSPLHF
TGTGCCAGCAGTGGGGGACTTTCACCCCTCCACTTT
>TRBV4-1|few|TRBD1|TRBJ1-1
CASSQGTGRAEAFF
TGCGCCAGCAGCCAAGGGACAGGGAGGGCTGAAGCTTTCTTT
>TRBV10-3|-|TRBD2|TRBJ2-3
CASRGGDGDTQYF
TGTGCCTCTCGGGGAGGGGATGGTGATACGCAGTATTTT
>TRBV19|-|-|TRBJ1-5
CASNKGVDQPQHF
TGTGCCAGTAACAAGGGGGTAGATCAGCCCCAGCATTTT
>TRBV19|-|-|TRBJ2-7
CASSTPGLPYEQYF
TGTGCCAGTAGTACACCCGGACTTCCCTACGAGCAGTACTTC
>TRBV5-1|few|-|TRBJ2-7
CASSSWTAMNYEQYF
TGCGCCAGCAGCTCCTGGACAGCCATGAACTACGAGCAGTACTTC
>TRBV13|few|TRBD2|TRBJ2-1
CASSPSGLAIMNEQFF
TGTGCCAGCAGCCCATCGGGACTAGCGATTATGAATGAGCAGTTCTTC
>TRBV9|-|TRBD2|TRBJ2-5
CASSETLAGGGGTQYF
TGTGCCAGCAGCGAAACCTTAGCGGGAGGGGGTGGGACCCAGTACTTC
>TRBV7-9|few|-|TRBJ2-1
CASSSLGRGRNEQFF
TGTGCCAGCAGCTCTCTGGGCAGGGGGAGGAATGAGCAGTTCTTC
>TRBV5-6|-|-|TRBJ2-5
CASSPTPLRQETQYF
TGTGCCAGCAGCCCGACTCCGCTACGCCAAGAGACCCAGTACTTC